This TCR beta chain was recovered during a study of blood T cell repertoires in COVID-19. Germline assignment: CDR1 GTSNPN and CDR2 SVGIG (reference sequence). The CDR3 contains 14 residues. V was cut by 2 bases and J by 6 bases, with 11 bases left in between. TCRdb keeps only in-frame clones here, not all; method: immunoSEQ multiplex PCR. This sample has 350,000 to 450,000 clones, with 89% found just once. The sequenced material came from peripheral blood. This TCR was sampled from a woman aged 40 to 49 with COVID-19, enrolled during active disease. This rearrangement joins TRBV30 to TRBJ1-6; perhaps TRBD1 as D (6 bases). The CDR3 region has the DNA TGTGCCTGGAGTATCACAGGGCCTAATTCACCCCTCCACTTT. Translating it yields CAWSITGPNSPLHF.